A selection of T cell receptor beta chains follows, all from one sample in a study of shared clonotypes between healthy human individuals. Sequencing used immunoSEQ multiplex PCR; TCRdb keeps in-frame clones, though not all of them. This table holds some 2.1 million clones, 85% to 95% found once. Sequencing input: naive CD4+ T cells sorted from blood. All receptors come from a man aged 18 to 29 in good health. Both conserved end residues are trimmed from each CDR3. Some rows have no size entry. The others give once, few or many, or a class for an expanded clone.

CDR3aa: ASSSPGQGDIQY
v_gene: TRBV11-2
abundance: .
len: 12

CDR3aa: ATTGTSQREY
v_gene: TRBV6-6
abundance: once
len: 10

CDR3aa: ASRPYEQY
v_gene: TRBV10-1
abundance: .
len: 8

CDR3aa: ASSSPDLAGELF
v_gene: TRBV6-6
abundance: .
len: 12

CDR3aa: ASSSMGGTGLGQPQH
v_gene: TRBV5-8
abundance: .
len: 15

CDR3aa: ASSQTLLNEQY
v_gene: TRBV2
abundance: .
len: 11

CDR3aa: ACGKGGISTQY
v_gene: TRBV30
abundance: .
len: 11

CDR3aa: ASSQDRTGSNQPQH
v_gene: TRBV4-3
abundance: .
len: 14

CDR3aa: ASSLGTGPGGEQY
v_gene: TRBV4-1
abundance: .
len: 13

CDR3aa: ASSPVQPETQY
v_gene: TRBV2
abundance: .
len: 11

CDR3aa: ASIPSGFLGNGYT
v_gene: TRBV7-2
abundance: .
len: 13

CDR3aa: ASSPQPGGGYEQY
v_gene: TRBV4-1
abundance: .
len: 13

CDR3aa: AISVTGMNTEAF
v_gene: TRBV10-3
abundance: .
len: 12

CDR3aa: ASSEVEGLYGYT
v_gene: TRBV2
abundance: .
len: 12

CDR3aa: ASAPHRAYEQY
v_gene: TRBV12-5
abundance: .
len: 11

CDR3aa: ASSEWGETQY
v_gene: TRBV10-2
abundance: .
len: 10

CDR3aa: ASSTGTGSWTQY
v_gene: TRBV11-1
abundance: .
len: 12

CDR3aa: ARRGQGVRQETQY
v_gene: TRBV5-3
abundance: .
len: 13

CDR3aa: ASSPGSGSYNEQF
v_gene: TRBV5-1
abundance: .
len: 13

CDR3aa: ASSSPSRPVGDEQF
v_gene: TRBV7-9
abundance: .
len: 14

CDR3aa: ASSQGGGGRNEQF
v_gene: TRBV4-1
abundance: .
len: 13

CDR3aa: ASLRGDEQY
v_gene: TRBV6-6
abundance: .
len: 9

CDR3aa: ASSLVGGGPGSPLH
v_gene: TRBV7-2
abundance: .
len: 14

CDR3aa: ASSDIGQSYDTQY
v_gene: TRBV25-1
abundance: once
len: 13

CDR3aa: ASSGRDGYNSPLH
v_gene: TRBV9
abundance: .
len: 13

CDR3aa: AWRHTGTRNSPLH
v_gene: TRBV30
abundance: .
len: 13

CDR3aa: ASSWASTGELF
v_gene: TRBV5-6
abundance: .
len: 11

CDR3aa: ANTPGLPADTQY
v_gene: TRBV2
abundance: .
len: 12

CDR3aa: SVRTGGAFAEAF
v_gene: TRBV29-1
abundance: .
len: 12

CDR3aa: ASRGLAGVKY
v_gene: TRBV2
abundance: .
len: 10

CDR3aa: AWTSGTLADTQY
v_gene: TRBV30
abundance: .
len: 12

CDR3aa: AWKGQVDKSEAF
v_gene: TRBV30
abundance: .
len: 12

CDR3aa: ASSPGPPYEQY
v_gene: TRBV7-2
abundance: .
len: 11

CDR3aa: AISESGNTQY
v_gene: TRBV10-3
abundance: .
len: 10

CDR3aa: ASSPAGLSGNTIY
v_gene: TRBV5-1
abundance: once
len: 13

CDR3aa: ASSSGTTSGEQY
v_gene: TRBV5-1
abundance: .
len: 12

CDR3aa: ASSPATWTRLSTDTQY
v_gene: TRBV9
abundance: few
len: 16

CDR3aa: ASSAFGPSNYGYT
v_gene: TRBV7-2
abundance: .
len: 13

CDR3aa: ASSDQTRGTGELF
v_gene: TRBV10-1
abundance: .
len: 13

CDR3aa: ASTLGFHTEAF
v_gene: TRBV6-5
abundance: .
len: 11

CDR3aa: ASSPTGGGTEAF
v_gene: TRBV28
abundance: once
len: 12

CDR3aa: ASSLSQGGNSPLH
v_gene: TRBV7-2
abundance: .
len: 13

CDR3aa: ASSLKGLDSYNEQF
v_gene: TRBV5-1
abundance: .
len: 14

CDR3aa: ASSPPGDGEKLF
v_gene: TRBV18
abundance: .
len: 12

CDR3aa: ASGGGPDTQY
v_gene: TRBV30
abundance: .
len: 10

CDR3aa: ASSLGGSGAPSSYEQY
v_gene: TRBV5-1
abundance: .
len: 16

CDR3aa: ASSIKKGQY
v_gene: TRBV28
abundance: .
len: 9

CDR3aa: ASSLPGTGSYNEQF
v_gene: TRBV5-6
abundance: .
len: 14

CDR3aa: ASSFGRPSTDTQY
v_gene: TRBV5-1
abundance: .
len: 13

CDR3aa: ASSWGLADTDTQY
v_gene: TRBV5-1
abundance: .
len: 13

CDR3aa: ASSPGQGAGETQY
v_gene: TRBV7-9
abundance: once
len: 13

CDR3aa: ASSSKTFGLMGNQPQH
v_gene: TRBV7-2
abundance: .
len: 16

CDR3aa: ASSPPAFTDTQY
v_gene: TRBV18
abundance: .
len: 12